The present T cell receptor (beta chain) was sequenced within a study of tumor and adjacent non-tumor tissue in lung cancer. No cell sorting was done before RNA was extracted from the tissue. A remark on this clonotype: One end of the junction varies from germline; a read error may be responsible.

The library came from three nested PCR rounds adapted from ARM-PCR protocols. In TCRdb, the multiplex PCR reads were re-called with MiXCR into one record per CDR3 protein. Among roughly 76,000 distinct CDR3 sequences, about two thirds were seen once, and the ten largest hold roughly an eighth. CDR3 length: 15 residues. Germline CDR1 and CDR2: DFQATT and SNEGSKA (reference sequence). The chain has TRBV20-1 and TRBJ1-5, with a weak D call TRBD1 (5 bases). Material: lung tumor tissue. The receptor was isolated from a woman in her 70s with non-small cell lung cancer. CDR3 in amino acids: CSARDLERGNQLQHF. CDR3 coding DNA: TGCAGTGCTAGAGATTTGGAGAGGGGCAATCAGCTCCAGCATTTT.